This is a list of T cell receptor beta chains from one sample in a study of blood T cell repertoires in COVID-19. Libraries were prepared by immunoSEQ multiplex PCR; TCRdb keeps only in-frame clonotypes and omits some of them. The sample consists of some 280,000 clones, 89% of them appearing once. The sample comprised peripheral blood. All receptors derive from a woman between 40 and 50 years old who had recovered from COVID-19. Both conserved end residues are part of each CDR3. Fields, in order: CDR3 protein, CDR3 DNA, V gene, clone size, J gene, D gene. The D gene is left open where the match is weak. A row's size may be missing; if present it is once, few, many or a size class.

CDR3aa: CASGIAGAMNEQFF
CDR3nt: TGTGCCAGCGGAATAGCGGGAGCTATGAATGAGCAGTTCTTC
v_gene: TRBV27
abundance: NA
j_gene: TRBJ2-1
d_gene: TRBD2

CDR3aa: CASSTGGINEQYF
CDR3nt: TGTGCCAGCAGTACAGGGGGGATTAACGAGCAGTACTTC
v_gene: TRBV6-5
abundance: few
j_gene: TRBJ2-7
d_gene: TRBD1

CDR3aa: CASSLAVDRAAEQYF
CDR3nt: TGCGCCAGCAGCTTGGCCGTGGACAGGGCTGCCGAGCAGTACTTC
v_gene: TRBV5-1
abundance: NA
j_gene: TRBJ2-7
d_gene: TRBD1

CDR3aa: CSAAQGQDTQYF
CDR3nt: TGCAGCGCCGCTCAGGGGCAAGATACGCAGTATTTT
v_gene: TRBV29-1
abundance: NA
j_gene: TRBJ2-3
d_gene: NA

CDR3aa: CASSLGDTGYTF
CDR3nt: TGTGCCAGCAGCTTGGGGGACACTGGCTACACCTTC
v_gene: TRBV5-4
abundance: NA
j_gene: TRBJ1-2
d_gene: NA

CDR3aa: CAWRRTSGSHEQFF
CDR3nt: TGTGCCTGGCGCCGGACTAGCGGGAGCCATGAGCAGTTCTTC
v_gene: TRBV30
abundance: NA
j_gene: TRBJ2-1
d_gene: TRBD2

CDR3aa: CASTASGSLDTGELFF
CDR3nt: TGTGCCAGCACGGCTAGCGGGAGCTTGGACACCGGGGAGCTGTTTTTT
v_gene: TRBV27
abundance: once
j_gene: TRBJ2-2
d_gene: TRBD2

CDR3aa: CASSLGQGVGEQYF
CDR3nt: TGCGCCAGCAGCTTGGGGCAGGGGGTAGGCGAGCAGTACTTC
v_gene: TRBV5-1
abundance: NA
j_gene: TRBJ2-7
d_gene: TRBD1

CDR3aa: CASSPDSAGYNEQFF
CDR3nt: TGTGCCAGCTCACCAGATTCCGCGGGATACAATGAGCAGTTCTTC
v_gene: TRBV18
abundance: once
j_gene: TRBJ2-1
d_gene: NA

CDR3aa: CASSTPLATYEQYF
CDR3nt: TGTGCCAGCAGCACCCCACTAGCTACCTACGAGCAGTACTTC
v_gene: TRBV7-2
abundance: NA
j_gene: TRBJ2-7
d_gene: NA

CDR3aa: CATSDGGRVPDTQYF
CDR3nt: TGTGCCACCAGTGACGGCGGGAGGGTCCCAGATACGCAGTATTTT
v_gene: TRBV24-1
abundance: once
j_gene: TRBJ2-3
d_gene: TRBD2

CDR3aa: CASSFGGTGTEAFF
CDR3nt: TGTGCCAGCAGTTTTGGGGGGACAGGCACTGAAGCTTTCTTT
v_gene: TRBV27
abundance: NA
j_gene: TRBJ1-1
d_gene: TRBD1

CDR3aa: CASSLRREGYEQYF
CDR3nt: TGTGCCAGCAGCTTAAGGAGGGAGGGTTACGAGCAGTACTTC
v_gene: TRBV11-2
abundance: NA
j_gene: TRBJ2-7
d_gene: TRBD2

CDR3aa: CASSLAMLGGGTQYF
CDR3nt: TGTGCCAGCAGCTTGGCCATGCTAGGAGGGGGCACGCAGTATTTT
v_gene: TRBV5-4
abundance: once
j_gene: TRBJ2-3
d_gene: NA

CDR3aa: CASSSLPTGNTEAFF
CDR3nt: TGTGCCAGCAGTTCCCTCCCGACAGGCAACACTGAAGCTTTCTTT
v_gene: TRBV27
abundance: NA
j_gene: TRBJ1-1
d_gene: NA

CDR3aa: CASTRPSGLAFF
CDR3nt: TGTGCCAGTACCCGACCATCAGGGCTGGCTTTCTTT
v_gene: TRBV19
abundance: once
j_gene: TRBJ1-1
d_gene: NA

CDR3aa: CASSSPGTGYSGYTF
CDR3nt: TGTGCCAGCAGCTCACCCGGGACAGGTTATAGTGGCTACACCTTC
v_gene: TRBV11-3
abundance: NA
j_gene: TRBJ1-2
d_gene: TRBD1

CDR3aa: CASSLYSLGYEREGLETQYF
CDR3nt: TGTGCCAGCAGTTTATACTCGCTCGGGTATGAGCGGGAGGGCCTCGAGACCCAGTACTTC
v_gene: TRBV28
abundance: NA
j_gene: TRBJ2-5
d_gene: TRBD2

CDR3aa: CASSWGRGLETQYF
CDR3nt: TGTGCCAGCAGTTGGGGCAGGGGGCTTGAGACCCAGTACTTC
v_gene: TRBV2
abundance: NA
j_gene: TRBJ2-5
d_gene: TRBD1

CDR3aa: CASSAGTSSYEQYF
CDR3nt: TGTGCCAGCAGCGCTGGTACAAGCTCCTACGAGCAGTACTTC
v_gene: TRBV28
abundance: NA
j_gene: TRBJ2-7
d_gene: NA

CDR3aa: CASSQESQGNGKPFF
CDR3nt: TGTGCCAGCAGCCAAGAATCACAGGGGAATGGTAAACCGTTCTTC
v_gene: TRBV3-1/TRBV3-2
abundance: NA
j_gene: TRBJ2-1
d_gene: TRBD1

CDR3aa: CASSLLAGSYNEQFF
CDR3nt: TGCGCCAGCAGCCTTCTAGCGGGTTCCTACAATGAGCAGTTCTTC
v_gene: TRBV4-1
abundance: NA
j_gene: TRBJ2-1
d_gene: TRBD2

CDR3aa: CASSLVEGYGYTF
CDR3nt: TGTGCCAGCAGCTTAGTGGAGGGGTATGGCTACACCTTC
v_gene: TRBV7-9
abundance: NA
j_gene: TRBJ1-2
d_gene: NA

CDR3aa: CASSPSIAGGNTDTQYF
CDR3nt: TGTGCCAGCTCACCTTCTATAGCGGGAGGCAACACAGATACGCAGTATTTT
v_gene: TRBV18
abundance: NA
j_gene: TRBJ2-3
d_gene: TRBD2

CDR3aa: CASKELPSTGPEAFF
CDR3nt: TGTGCCAGCAAGGAACTCCCGTCGACAGGGCCTGAAGCTTTCTTT
v_gene: TRBV27
abundance: NA
j_gene: TRBJ1-1
d_gene: TRBD1

CDR3aa: CASSPTGEIYEQYF
CDR3nt: TGTGCCAGTAGTCCGACAGGGGAGATTTACGAGCAGTACTTC
v_gene: TRBV19
abundance: many
j_gene: TRBJ2-7
d_gene: TRBD1

CDR3aa: CASGQGVDNEQFF
CDR3nt: TGTGCCAGTGGACAGGGCGTCGACAATGAGCAGTTCTTC
v_gene: TRBV6-4
abundance: NA
j_gene: TRBJ2-1
d_gene: TRBD1

CDR3aa: CASRDWTGGGRDTQYF
CDR3nt: TGTGCCAGTAGGGACTGGACAGGGGGCGGTCGAGATACGCAGTATTTT
v_gene: TRBV19
abundance: NA
j_gene: TRBJ2-3
d_gene: TRBD1

CDR3aa: CASSSPRTGGTDTQYF
CDR3nt: TGTGCCAGCAGCTCACCGAGGACAGGGGGCACAGATACGCAGTATTTT
v_gene: TRBV3-1/TRBV3-2
abundance: once
j_gene: TRBJ2-3
d_gene: TRBD1

CDR3aa: CASSQTGGSSYNEQFF
CDR3nt: TGTGCCAGCAGCCAGACAGGGGGAAGCTCCTACAATGAGCAGTTCTTC
v_gene: TRBV11-2
abundance: once
j_gene: TRBJ2-1
d_gene: TRBD1

CDR3aa: CASSLSRGYADTQYF
CDR3nt: TGTGCCAGCAGTTTATCGCGGGGGTACGCAGATACGCAGTATTTT
v_gene: TRBV27
abundance: NA
j_gene: TRBJ2-3
d_gene: TRBD2

CDR3aa: CASSPQLDQPQHF
CDR3nt: TGCGCCAGCAGCCCACAGTTAGATCAGCCCCAGCATTTT
v_gene: TRBV4-1
abundance: NA
j_gene: TRBJ1-5
d_gene: NA

CDR3aa: CASSERTGGILDTGELFF
CDR3nt: TGTGCCAGCAGCGAGAGGACAGGGGGTATTTTGGACACCGGGGAGCTGTTTTTT
v_gene: TRBV9
abundance: NA
j_gene: TRBJ2-2
d_gene: TRBD1

CDR3aa: CASSLGTVKAFF
CDR3nt: TGTGCCAGCAGCCTTGGGACTGTGAAAGCTTTCTTT
v_gene: TRBV6-6
abundance: NA
j_gene: TRBJ1-1
d_gene: NA

CDR3aa: CASSPGSGAYEQYF
CDR3nt: TGTGCCAGCTCACCAGGGTCCGGAGCCTACGAGCAGTACTTC
v_gene: TRBV18
abundance: NA
j_gene: TRBJ2-7
d_gene: NA

CDR3aa: CASSTLAGDRADTQYF
CDR3nt: TGTGCCAGTAGTACTTTAGCGGGAGATAGGGCAGATACGCAGTATTTT
v_gene: TRBV19
abundance: NA
j_gene: TRBJ2-3
d_gene: TRBD2

CDR3aa: CARDSGGNEQYF
CDR3nt: TGTGCCCGGGACTCGGGCGGGAACGAGCAGTACTTC
v_gene: TRBV30
abundance: NA
j_gene: TRBJ2-7
d_gene: NA

CDR3aa: CATADRDTDEKLFF
CDR3nt: TGTGCCACCGCCGACCGGGACACGGATGAAAAACTGTTTTTT
v_gene: TRBV19
abundance: few
j_gene: TRBJ1-4
d_gene: NA

CDR3aa: CASINRGSYNEQFF
CDR3nt: TGTGCCAGCATTAACAGGGGTTCCTACAATGAGCAGTTCTTC
v_gene: TRBV2
abundance: NA
j_gene: TRBJ2-1
d_gene: TRBD1

CDR3aa: CASSMGREEGAPSGGTDTQYF
CDR3nt: TGTGCCAGCAGCATGGGTAGGGAGGAGGGGGCGCCCAGTGGTGGCACAGATACGCAGTATTTT
v_gene: TRBV21-1
abundance: NA
j_gene: TRBJ2-3
d_gene: NA

CDR3aa: CASSEFYGGSYNEQFF
CDR3nt: TGTGCCAGCAGTGAATTCTACGGAGGATCCTACAATGAGCAGTTCTTC
v_gene: TRBV6-1
abundance: NA
j_gene: TRBJ2-1
d_gene: NA

CDR3aa: CAWGQGDSGYTF
CDR3nt: TGTGCCTGGGGACAGGGGGACTCTGGCTACACCTTC
v_gene: TRBV30
abundance: NA
j_gene: TRBJ1-2
d_gene: TRBD1

CDR3aa: CATSRGALGLAGGETQYF
CDR3nt: TGTGCCACCAGCAGAGGCGCCCTCGGACTAGCGGGAGGAGAGACCCAGTACTTC
v_gene: TRBV15
abundance: NA
j_gene: TRBJ2-5
d_gene: TRBD2

CDR3aa: CASSHPPWGRGGNTEAFF
CDR3nt: TGCGCCAGCAGTCACCCTCCCTGGGGTCGGGGGGGGAACACTGAAGCTTTCTTT
v_gene: TRBV23-1
abundance: NA
j_gene: TRBJ1-1
d_gene: NA

CDR3aa: CASSELGTGAKNIQYF
CDR3nt: TGTGCCAGCAGTGAATTGGGGACAGGGGCCAAAAACATTCAGTACTTC
v_gene: TRBV6-1
abundance: NA
j_gene: TRBJ2-4
d_gene: TRBD1

CDR3aa: CASSRLAGITDTQYF
CDR3nt: TGTGCCAGCAGCCGACTAGCGGGGATCACAGATACGCAGTATTTT
v_gene: TRBV11-3
abundance: NA
j_gene: TRBJ2-3
d_gene: TRBD2